The 14 T cell receptor beta chains below all came from one sample that was sequenced in a study of T cells in Graves' hyperthyroidism and ophthalmopathy. Regions amplified from RNA transcripts were the TCR beta CDR3 regions. Initially, a first-round RT-PCR of the TCR CDR3 employed the HTBI primer set. MiXCR, applied by TCRdb to the multiplex PCR reads, yields one record per CDR3 protein. Here the sample spans hundreds of thousands of distinct CDR3 sequences, about a sixth being singletons. Specimen: blood. These receptors originate from a woman aged 40 to 49 with Graves' ophthalmopathy.

On this clonotype: The junction does not match germline at one end; this may be a read error. The rearrangement joins TRBV4-2 to TRBJ1-1; D ambiguous. Germline V CDR1 and CDR2: LGHNA, YNFKEQ. The length of the CDR3 is 18 residues. This CDR3 reads CASRQATTRSKGNTEAFF. CDR3 bases: TGTGCCAGCAGACAAGCAACGACAAGGAGCAAAGGGAACACTGAAGCTTTCTTT.

V and J are TRBV5-4 and TRBJ1-2; unclear D gene. Germline CDR1 SGHNT, CDR2 YYREEE (reference sequence). This CDR3 is built from 14 residues. V lost 0 bases, J lost 1 base, and 7 bases lay in between. The chain's CDR3 is CASSLATLNYGYTF. The CDR3 DNA follows: TGTGCCAGCAGCTTGGCCACCCTTAACTATGGCTACACCTTC.

The V call is TRBV6-2 or TRBV6-3, the J call TRBJ2-1, with 10 nucleotides matching TRBD2. The V segment lost 2 bases and the J segment 5 bases; nucleotides outside the gene matches: 6. This CDR3 comprises 16 residues. Germline V gene data show CDR1 as MNHEY and CDR2 as SVGEGT. The CDR3 here is CASSYMASGGNNEQFF. DNA of the CDR3: TGTGCCAGCAGTTACATGGCTAGCGGGGGAAACAATGAGCAGTTCTTC.

The genes are TRBV28 and TRBJ1-4, with a weak D call TRBD1 (5 bases). Deletions cut 4 bases from V and 8 bases from J, with 11 bases between. CDR3 size: 13 residues. Per the germline V gene, CDR1 is MDHEN and CDR2 is SYDVKM. The CDR3 region is CASSSPTDEKLFF. The CDR3 nucleotides are TGTGCCAGCAGTTCGCCGACAGACGAAAAACTGTTTTTT.

This clonotype was recorded a few times. The chain uses TRBV7-6 and TRBJ1-1, with D unresolved. Germline CDR1 reads SGHVS; CDR2 reads FNYEAQ. V gave up 8 bases and J gave up 0 bases, with 10 bases separating them. This CDR3 region has 13 residues. The CDR3 reads CASGPDLNTEAFF. CDR3 nucleotide sequence: TGTGCCAGCGGCCCGGATTTGAACACTGAAGCTTTCTTT. The full variable domain, its missing parts supplied by reference TRBV7-6 and TRBJ1-1, is GAGVSQSPRYKVTKRGQDVALRCDPISGHVSLYWYRQALGQGPEFLTYFNYEAQQDKSGLPNDRFSAERPEGSISTLTIQRTEQRDSAMYRCASGPDLNTEAFFGQGTRLTVV.

This CDR3 reads CASSSPLAGGYNEQFF. The CDR3 bases are TGTGCCAGCAGCTCCCCCTTAGCGGGAGGGTACAATGAGCAGTTCTTC. The genes are TRBV6-2 or TRBV6-3 and TRBJ2-1; 11 bases align to TRBD2. The V gene's germline CDR1 is MNHEY and CDR2 SVGEGT. The trim removed 6 bases at V and 4 bases at J, leaving 8 bases unmatched. CDR3 size: 16 residues.

Only a few counts were recorded for this clonotype. The chain employs TRBV6-1 and TRBJ2-1, with D maybe TRBD2 (6 bases). The V gene lost 5 bases and the J gene lost 8 bases, with 13 bases spanning the gap. Germline V lookup: CDR1 MNHNS, CDR2 SASEGT. This CDR3 is 13 amino acids long. CDR3 loop: CASSKTRIHEQFF. The CDR3 DNA reads TGTGCCAGCAGTAAGACTAGAATCCATGAGCAGTTCTTC.

The table lists this clonotype with a few counts. Since a much larger clone is just one base distant, this may be a read error. The chain joins TRBV2 to TRBJ2-1; possibly TRBD1 for D (5 bases). The ends were cut back, 6 bases at V and 6 bases at J, with 21 bases in the middle. Germline assignment: CDR1 SNHLY and CDR2 FYNNEI. The CDR3 length is 16 residues. The DNA of the CDR3 is TGTGCCAGCAGGGGCCGGGCCTCCCGCCAGGGCAATGAGCAGTTCTTC. Amino acid sequence: CASRGRASRQGNEQFF.

This clonotype was counted a few times. The gene calls are TRBV7-9 and TRBJ2-5, with D possibly being TRBD2 (5 bases). CDR3 length equals 13 residues. V was pared by 5 bases and J by 6 bases, with 13 bases between. Germline V gene lookup returns CDR1 SEHNR and CDR2 FQNEAQ (reference sequence). The CDR3, as DNA: TGTGCCAGCAGCCTGGCGGAGGAGCAGACCCAGTACTTC. It is translated as CASSLAEEQTQYF.

This clonotype was seen repeatedly, ten times or more. V usage is TRBV11-2 and J usage is TRBJ2-1, with 8 bases identical to TRBD2. The CDR3 totals 15 residues. The J segment lost 3 bases and the V segment lost 5 bases, leaving 6 bases of the junction unmatched. The germline CDR1 and CDR2 sequences are SGHAT and FQNNGV. This chain's CDR3 is CASSHWAGGYNEQFF. As DNA, the CDR3 is TGTGCCAGCAGCCACTGGGCGGGGGGCTACAATGAGCAGTTCTTC.

The CDR3 protein is CASSQGLTGYGYTF. For the CDR3, the DNA is TGTGCCAGCAGCCAAGGTCTGACGGGCTATGGCTACACCTTC. This chain uses TRBV14 with TRBJ1-2; D remains unclear. Between the trimmed V and J ends, which lost 1 base and 4 bases, there was a span of 10 bases. CDR1 is SGHDN and CDR2 is FVKESK in the germline V gene. This CDR3 has 14 amino acids.

The rearrangement uses TRBV6-1 and TRBJ2-4; 7 bases line up with TRBD2. In germline, CDR1 is MNHNS, CDR2 SASEGT. Losses at the gene ends were 7 bases for V and 7 bases for J; bases not matched to a gene: 7. This CDR3 has 13 amino acids. CDR3 protein: CASTPWRGNIQYF. The CDR3 DNA is TGTGCCAGCACCCCCTGGCGGGGGAACATTCAGTACTTC.

This chain uses TRBV30 with TRBJ1-3; D gene unclear. The CDR3 has 14 residues. Germline V lookup: CDR1 GTSNPN, CDR2 SVGIG (reference sequence). V lost 2 bases and J 0 bases, leaving 8 bases between the germline ends. CDR3 in DNA: TGTGCCTGGAGTTATGGGCTCTCTGGAAACACCATATATTTT. Translating it yields CAWSYGLSGNTIYF.

This clonotype was seen ten or more times. The gene calls are TRBV30 and TRBJ2-1; D call uncertain. In germline, CDR1 is GTSNPN, CDR2 SVGIG (reference sequence). This CDR3 comprises 13 residues. Trimming pared 0 bases from V and 6 bases from J, leaving 9 bases between. In DNA form, the CDR3 reads TGTGCCTGGAGTGTAGTAGGCGGCAATGAGCAGTTCTTC. Residues: CAWSVVGGNEQFF.